The rows below give T cell receptor beta chains drawn from one sample of a study of T cell repertoires in cytomegalovirus infection. These TCRs are of unknown antigen specificity. TCRdb re-called the reads through MiXCR, storing one row per CDR3 protein. The sample has about 310,000 distinct CDR3 sequences, 20% to 25% seen once. The source was cultured PBMCs, collected from culture after CMV antigen stimulation. The receptor source for this set is a human donor in good health (CMV status not recorded). Some clones in this sample may be carry-over from other donors' samples. Both conserved end residues are part of each CDR3. D genes are given only for firm matches. Part of the rows lack a size; the others show once, few, many or a class for expanded clones.

TRBV11-2	few	TRBJ1-1	-	CASSFGRAGTMNTEAFF	TGTGCCAGCAGCTTTGGTCGGGCAGGGACCATGAACACTGAAGCTTTCTTT
TRBV6-2/TRBV6-3	many	TRBJ1-5	TRBD1	CASSPGQGYGRPQHF	TGTGCCAGCAGCCCCGGACAGGGGTATGGTCGGCCCCAGCATTTT
TRBV12-3/TRBV12-4	many	TRBJ1-5	-	CASSLQDGRNQPQHF	TGTGCCAGCAGTTTGCAGGACGGACGAAATCAGCCCCAGCATTTT
TRBV29-1	-	TRBJ1-2	-	CSAEGQGSYGYTF	TGCAGCGCCGAGGGCCAGGGAAGCTATGGCTACACCTTC
TRBV7-8	many	TRBJ2-7	TRBD2	CASSLPSGSYEQYF	TGTGCCAGCAGCTTACCTAGCGGGAGCTACGAGCAGTACTTC
TRBV27	-	TRBJ2-2	TRBD1	CASSQSTGGGTGELFF	TGTGCCAGCAGTCAATCGACAGGGGGCGGCACCGGGGAGCTGTTTTTT
TRBV11-2	-	TRBJ2-3	-	CASSLGSWADTQYF	TGTGCCAGCAGCTTAGGGTCCTGGGCAGATACGCAGTATTTT
TRBV7-3	many	TRBJ2-3	-	CASSLLPRAGRTDTQYF	TGTGCCAGCAGCTTACTACCTCGGGCGGGGAGGACAGATACGCAGTATTTT
TRBV4-1	few	TRBJ2-3	-	CASSLLARYVRDTQYF	TGTGCCAGCAGCCTCCTAGCCCGATACGTTAGAGATACGCAGTATTTT
TRBV9	many	TRBJ2-1	-	CASSVAVQGVGNEQFF	TGTGCCAGCAGCGTAGCTGTCCAGGGAGTGGGGAATGAGCAGTTCTTC
TRBV2	-	TRBJ2-3	-	CASSVGGGPSGLSGGTQYF	TGTGCCAGCAGTGTAGGCGGGGGCCCCAGCGGGCTCTCGGGGGGTACGCAGTATTTT
TRBV7-9	few	TRBJ2-7	-	CASSLTGEGEQYF	TGTGCCAGCAGCCTCACAGGGGAGGGGGAGCAGTACTTC
TRBV7-3	-	TRBJ2-3	-	CASSVDADTQYF	TGTGCCAGCAGCGTCGACGCGGATACGCAGTATTTT
TRBV7-2	many	TRBJ1-5	-	CASSLNRARPQHF	TGTGCCAGCAGCTTAAACAGGGCCCGGCCCCAGCATTTT
TRBV28	-	TRBJ2-1	TRBD2	CASSSRLAGEGNEQFF	TGTGCCAGCAGTTCGCGATTAGCGGGAGAGGGCAATGAGCAGTTCTTC
TRBV5-1	-	TRBJ2-2	TRBD2	CASSLSLAAPGELFF	TGCGCCAGCAGCTTGTCGCTAGCGGCCCCCGGGGAGCTGTTTTTT
TRBV7-2	many	TRBJ1-2	-	CASSSAQWDYGYTF	TGTGCCAGCAGCTCGGCACAGTGGGACTATGGCTACACCTTC
TRBV7-7	many	TRBJ2-2	-	CASSSGRDGELFF	TGTGCCAGCAGCTCGGGGAGAGACGGGGAGCTGTTTTTT
TRBV12-3/TRBV12-4	few	TRBJ1-1	-	CASSFEGGSTEAFF	TGTGCCAGCAGTTTCGAAGGGGGGTCCACTGAAGCTTTCTTT
TRBV5-1	-	TRBJ1-4	TRBD1	CASSADRADGKLFF	TGCGCCAGCAGCGCCGACAGGGCGGACGGAAAACTGTTTTTT
TRBV6-1	few	TRBJ2-7	TRBD2	CASSDGGTTSYEQYF	TGTGCCAGCAGCGATGGGGGGACTACCTCCTACGAGCAGTACTTC
TRBV4-3	few	TRBJ2-1	TRBD2	CASSQDEASGSYNEQFF	TGCGCCAGCAGCCAAGATGAGGCTAGCGGGTCCTACAATGAGCAGTTCTTC
TRBV12-3/TRBV12-4	-	TRBJ1-1	TRBD1	CASSPTGRGLYTEAFF	TGTGCCAGCAGTCCCACGGGCAGGGGGCTGTACACTGAAGCTTTCTTT
TRBV7-2	many	TRBJ2-3	-	CASSLRHRGSTDTQYF	TGTGCCAGCAGCTTACGCCATCGGGGTTCTACAGATACGCAGTATTTT
TRBV20-1	-	TRBJ2-5	TRBD2	CSARDLPLAGEREGETQYF	TGCAGTGCTAGAGATCTACCTCTAGCGGGAGAAAGGGAGGGAGAGACCCAGTACTTC
TRBV6-2/TRBV6-3	-	TRBJ2-1	-	CASSYSPTHSYNEQFF	TGTGCCAGCAGTTACTCCCCAACCCACTCCTACAATGAGCAGTTCTTC
TRBV6-2/TRBV6-3	few	TRBJ2-2	TRBD1	CASSYSKGAPDTGELFF	TGTGCCAGCAGTTACTCAAAGGGGGCCCCCGACACCGGGGAGCTGTTTTTT
TRBV6-2/TRBV6-3	-	TRBJ1-6	-	CASSRRQTWGNSPLHF	TGTGCCAGCAGCAGACGACAGACCTGGGGGAATTCACCCCTCCACTTT
TRBV7-9	-	TRBJ2-5	TRBD1	CASSQSRDSRQETQYF	TGTGCCAGCAGCCAGTCCCGGGACAGCCGGCAAGAGACCCAGTACTTC
TRBV6-2/TRBV6-3	-	TRBJ2-7	TRBD2	CASSYSRLAGGYEQYF	TGTGCCAGCAGTTACTCAAGACTAGCGGGAGGGTACGAGCAGTACTTC
TRBV2	-	TRBJ2-3	TRBD2	CASTREGLAVSTDTQYF	TGTGCCAGCACCCGGGAAGGACTAGCGGTTAGCACAGATACGCAGTATTTT
TRBV23-1	-	TRBJ2-7	TRBD1	CASSHPKGTPGQGNPYEQYF	TGCGCCAGCAGTCACCCCAAAGGGACTCCGGGACAGGGGAACCCCTACGAGCAGTACTTC
TRBV6-2/TRBV6-3	-	TRBJ2-4	TRBD2	CATTLAGGGAAKNIQYF	TGTGCCACCACTCTTGCGGGAGGGGGAGCCGCAAAAAACATTCAGTACTTC
TRBV7-9	few	TRBJ2-2	-	CASSLSPPGLTGELFF	TGTGCCAGCAGCTTAAGCCCCCCAGGGTTAACCGGGGAGCTGTTTTTT
TRBV6-2/TRBV6-3	-	TRBJ1-2	-	CASSSTGTKYGYTF	TGTGCCAGCAGTTCCACCGGGACAAAATATGGCTACACCTTC
TRBV7-3	many	TRBJ1-1	-	CASSLTQQTPVLNTEAFF	TGTGCCAGCAGCTTAACCCAGCAGACTCCAGTCCTGAACACTGAAGCTTTCTTT
TRBV14	-	TRBJ2-2	-	CASSQQGRGIGELFF	TGTGCCAGCAGTCAACAGGGAAGGGGTATCGGGGAGCTGTTTTTT
TRBV7-2	many	TRBJ2-5	-	CASGFQGGETQYF	TGTGCCAGCGGATTTCAAGGGGGGGAGACCCAGTACTTC
TRBV19	-	TRBJ1-5	-	CASNPASRRSNQPQHF	TGTGCCAGTAATCCCGCTTCGCGGAGAAGCAATCAGCCCCAGCATTTT
TRBV24-1	few	TRBJ1-1	-	CATSDSGTNSNTEAFF	TGTGCCACCAGTGACTCCGGGACAAATTCGAACACTGAAGCTTTCTTT
TRBV7-2	many	TRBJ2-5	-	CASSLYGGVETQYF	TGTGCCAGCAGCTTATACGGGGGAGTGGAGACCCAGTACTTC
TRBV19	-	TRBJ2-1	TRBD1	CASSTAWTGKKQFF	TGTGCCAGTAGTACCGCGTGGACAGGAAAAAAGCAGTTCTTC
TRBV4-3	few	TRBJ2-5	TRBD1	CASSPSGSGQGAHQETQYF	TGCGCCAGCAGCCCCTCCGGGAGTGGACAGGGGGCTCACCAAGAGACCCAGTACTTC
TRBV7-9	-	TRBJ1-5	-	CASSLGAGVNQPQHF	TGTGCCAGCAGCTTAGGTGCAGGGGTTAATCAGCCCCAGCATTTT
TRBV7-2	many	TRBJ1-5	-	CASSLVQGANQPQHF	TGTGCCAGCAGCTTAGTACAAGGGGCGAATCAGCCCCAGCATTTT
TRBV6-6	many	TRBJ2-3	TRBD1	CATPGDRVADTQYF	TGTGCCACGCCGGGGGACAGGGTCGCAGATACGCAGTATTTT